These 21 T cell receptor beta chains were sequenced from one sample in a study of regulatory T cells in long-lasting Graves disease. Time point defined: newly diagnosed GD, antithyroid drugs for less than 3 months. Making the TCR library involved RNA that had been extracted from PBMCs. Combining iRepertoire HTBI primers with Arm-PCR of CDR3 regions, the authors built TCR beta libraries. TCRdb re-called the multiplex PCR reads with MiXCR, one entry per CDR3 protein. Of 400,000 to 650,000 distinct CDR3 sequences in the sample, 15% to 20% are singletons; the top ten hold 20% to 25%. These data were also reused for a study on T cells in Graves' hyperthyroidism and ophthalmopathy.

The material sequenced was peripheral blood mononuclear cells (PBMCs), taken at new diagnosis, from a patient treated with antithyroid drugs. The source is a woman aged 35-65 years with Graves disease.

CDR3 loop: CASSLSAGARETQYF. The CDR3 DNA reads as TGCGCCAGCAGCCTTTCAGCGGGGGCAAGGGAGACCCAGTACTTC. This chain uses TRBV5-1 with TRBJ2-5; 8 bases line up with TRBD2. Germline-derived CDR1 and CDR2 are SGHRS and YFSETQ. CDR3 length: 15 residues. V shed 4 bases and J 5 bases; nucleotides not matched to a gene: 10.

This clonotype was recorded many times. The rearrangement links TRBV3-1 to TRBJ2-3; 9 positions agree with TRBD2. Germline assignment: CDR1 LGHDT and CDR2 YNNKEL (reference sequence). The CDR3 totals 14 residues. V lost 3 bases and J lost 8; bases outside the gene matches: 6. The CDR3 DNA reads TGTGCCAGCAGCCAGCGGGGGGGACTTCCTACGCAGTATTTT. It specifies CASSQRGGLPTQYF.

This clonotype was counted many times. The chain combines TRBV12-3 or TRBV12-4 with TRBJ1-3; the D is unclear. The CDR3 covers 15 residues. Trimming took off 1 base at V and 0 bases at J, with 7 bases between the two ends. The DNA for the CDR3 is TGTGCCAGCAGTTTAGACTCGAGCTCTGGAAACACCATATATTTT. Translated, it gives CASSLDSSSGNTIYF.

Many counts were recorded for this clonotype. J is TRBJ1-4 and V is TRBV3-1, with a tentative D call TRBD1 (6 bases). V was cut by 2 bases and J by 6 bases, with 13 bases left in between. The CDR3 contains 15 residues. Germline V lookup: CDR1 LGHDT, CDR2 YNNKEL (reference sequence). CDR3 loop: CASSQTYGQHEKLFF. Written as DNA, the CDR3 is TGTGCCAGCAGCCAAACCTACGGACAGCATGAAAAACTGTTTTTT.

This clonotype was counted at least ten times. CDR3 coding DNA: TGTGCCAGCATACAGGGGAACCAGCCCCAGCATTTT. This sequence encodes CASIQGNQPQHF. The gene calls are TRBV28 and TRBJ1-5, with 7 bases fitting TRBD1. The germline gives CDR1 MDHEN, CDR2 SYDVKM. Trimming took 7 bases from V and 7 from J; bases not matched to a gene: 4. CDR3 length: 12 residues.

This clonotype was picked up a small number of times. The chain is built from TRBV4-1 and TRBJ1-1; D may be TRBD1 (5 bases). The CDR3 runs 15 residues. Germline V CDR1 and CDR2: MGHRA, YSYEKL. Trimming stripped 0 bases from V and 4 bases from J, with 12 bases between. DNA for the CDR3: TGCGCCAGCAGCCAAGATGCCTGGGGGAGCACTGAAGCTTTCTTT. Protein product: CASSQDAWGSTEAFF.

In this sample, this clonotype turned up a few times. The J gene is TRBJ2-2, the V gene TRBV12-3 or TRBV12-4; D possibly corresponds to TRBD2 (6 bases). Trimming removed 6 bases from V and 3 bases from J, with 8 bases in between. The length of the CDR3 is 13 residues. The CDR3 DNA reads TGTGCCAGCAGGAGCGGGTACACCGGGGAGCTGTTTTTT. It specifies CASRSGYTGELFF.

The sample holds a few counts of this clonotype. The CDR3 sequence is CASRRAGGPDTQYF. CDR3 bases: TGTGCCAGCAGAAGGGCCGGGGGCCCAGATACGCAGTATTTT. The chain employs TRBV27 and TRBJ2-3, with D possibly called TRBD1 or TRBD2 (6 bases each). The V gene lost 6 bases and the J gene lost 4 bases, with 14 bases spanning the gap. Germline CDR1 reads MNHEY; CDR2 reads SMNVEV (reference sequence). There are 14 residues in the CDR3.

CDR3 protein: CASRELAGRETQYF. CDR3 DNA: TGTGCCAGCAGAGAGCTAGCGGGGAGAGAGACCCAGTACTTC. The V call is TRBV28, the J call TRBJ2-5; 9 nucleotides match TRBD2. The CDR3 is 14 residues long. The ends lost 6 bases at V and 4 bases at J; junction bases unmatched: 6. Germline V gene lookup returns CDR1 MDHEN and CDR2 SYDVKM. The full variable domain, completed using reference TRBV28 and TRBJ2-5, is DVKVTQSSRYLVKRTGEKVFLECVQDMDHENMFWYRQDPGLGLRLIYFSYDVKMKEKGDIPEGYSVSREKKERFSLILESASTNQTSMYLCASRELAGRETQYFGPGTRLLVL.

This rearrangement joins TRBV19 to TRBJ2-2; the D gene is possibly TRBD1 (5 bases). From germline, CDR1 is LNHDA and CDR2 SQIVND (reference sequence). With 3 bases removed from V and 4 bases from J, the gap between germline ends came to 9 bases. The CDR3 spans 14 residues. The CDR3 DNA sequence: TGTGCCAGTAGTATCGACAGATTCACCGGGGAGCTGTTTTTT. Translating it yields CASSIDRFTGELFF.

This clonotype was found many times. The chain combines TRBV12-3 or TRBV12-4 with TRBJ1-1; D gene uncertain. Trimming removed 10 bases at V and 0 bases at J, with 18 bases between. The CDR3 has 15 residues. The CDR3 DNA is TGTGCCACCCACCCGGTGTGGGGAATGAACACTGAAGCTTTCTTT. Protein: CATHPVWGMNTEAFF.

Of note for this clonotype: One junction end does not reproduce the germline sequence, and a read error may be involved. CDR3 DNA sequence: TGTGCCAGCAGCTTAGCCGGGCTAGCCAAAAACATTCAGTACTTC. Encoded protein: CASSLAGLAKNIQYF. The chain couples TRBV12-3 or TRBV12-4 to TRBJ2-4; D call uncertain. This CDR3 has 15 amino acids.

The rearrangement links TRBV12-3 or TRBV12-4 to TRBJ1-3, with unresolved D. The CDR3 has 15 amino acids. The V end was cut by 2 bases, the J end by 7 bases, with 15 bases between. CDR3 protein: CASSLWTLGGNTIYF. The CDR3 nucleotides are TGTGCCAGCAGTTTATGGACCCTAGGCGGGAACACCATATATTTT.

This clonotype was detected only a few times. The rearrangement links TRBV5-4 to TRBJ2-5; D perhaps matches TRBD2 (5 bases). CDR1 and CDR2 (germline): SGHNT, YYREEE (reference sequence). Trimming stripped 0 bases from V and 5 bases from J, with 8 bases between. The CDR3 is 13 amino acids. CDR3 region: CASSLGGWETQYF. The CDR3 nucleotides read TGTGCCAGCAGCTTGGGCGGGTGGGAGACCCAGTACTTC.

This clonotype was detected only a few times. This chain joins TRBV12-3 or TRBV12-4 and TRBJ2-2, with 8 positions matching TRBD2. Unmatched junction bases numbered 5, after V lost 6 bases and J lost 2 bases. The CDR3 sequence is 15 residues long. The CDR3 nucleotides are TGTGCCAGCAGACTCAGCGGGGGTAACACCGGGGAGCTGTTTTTT. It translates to CASRLSGGNTGELFF.

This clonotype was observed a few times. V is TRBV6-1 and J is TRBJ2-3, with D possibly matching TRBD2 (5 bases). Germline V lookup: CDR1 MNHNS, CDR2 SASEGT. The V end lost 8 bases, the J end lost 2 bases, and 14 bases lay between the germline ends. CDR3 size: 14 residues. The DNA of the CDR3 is TGTGCCAGCGAGAGGGCACCCTCCACAGATACGCAGTATTTT. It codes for CASERAPSTDTQYF.

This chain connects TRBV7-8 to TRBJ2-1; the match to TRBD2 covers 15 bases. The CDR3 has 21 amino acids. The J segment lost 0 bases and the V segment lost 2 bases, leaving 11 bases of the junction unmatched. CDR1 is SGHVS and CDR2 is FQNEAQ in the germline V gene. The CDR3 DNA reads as TGTGCCAGCAGCTTAAAAGAAACCGGGACTAGCGGGGGGAGCTCCTACAATGAGCAGTTCTTC. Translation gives CASSLKETGTSGGSSYNEQFF.

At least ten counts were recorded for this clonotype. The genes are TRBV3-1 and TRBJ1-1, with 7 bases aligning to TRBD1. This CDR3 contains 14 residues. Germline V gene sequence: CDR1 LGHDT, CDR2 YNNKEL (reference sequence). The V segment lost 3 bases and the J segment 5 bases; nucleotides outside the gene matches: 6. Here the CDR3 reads CASSHHDRVTEAFF. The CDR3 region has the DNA TGTGCCAGCAGCCACCACGACAGGGTTACTGAAGCTTTCTTT. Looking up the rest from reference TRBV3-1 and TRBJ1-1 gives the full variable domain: DTAVSQTPKYLVTQMGNDKSIKCEQNLGHDTMYWYKQDSKKFLKIMFSYNNKELIINETVPNRFSPKSPDKAHLNLHINSLELGDSAVYFCASSHHDRVTEAFFGQGTRLTVV.

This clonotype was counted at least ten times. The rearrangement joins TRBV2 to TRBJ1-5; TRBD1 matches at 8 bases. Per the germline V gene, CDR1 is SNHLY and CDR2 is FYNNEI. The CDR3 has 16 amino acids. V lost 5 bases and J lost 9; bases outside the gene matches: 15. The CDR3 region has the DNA TGTGCCAGCAGTTGGACAGGGACTGTACAATACGGGCCCCAGCATTTT. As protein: CASSWTGTVQYGPQHF.

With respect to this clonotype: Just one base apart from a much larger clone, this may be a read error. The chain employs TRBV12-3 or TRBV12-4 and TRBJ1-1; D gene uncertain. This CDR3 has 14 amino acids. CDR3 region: CASSLFQADTDAFF. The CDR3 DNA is TGTGCCAGCAGTTTATTCCAGGCTGACACTGATGCTTTCTTT.

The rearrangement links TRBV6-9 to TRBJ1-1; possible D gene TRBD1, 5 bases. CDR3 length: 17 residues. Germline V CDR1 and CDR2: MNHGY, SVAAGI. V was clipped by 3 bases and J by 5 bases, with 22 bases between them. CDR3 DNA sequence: TGTGCCAGCAGTTACGCGGGGGTCAGGGAGAGAAGGACTGAAGCTTTCTTT. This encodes CASSYAGVRERRTEAFF.